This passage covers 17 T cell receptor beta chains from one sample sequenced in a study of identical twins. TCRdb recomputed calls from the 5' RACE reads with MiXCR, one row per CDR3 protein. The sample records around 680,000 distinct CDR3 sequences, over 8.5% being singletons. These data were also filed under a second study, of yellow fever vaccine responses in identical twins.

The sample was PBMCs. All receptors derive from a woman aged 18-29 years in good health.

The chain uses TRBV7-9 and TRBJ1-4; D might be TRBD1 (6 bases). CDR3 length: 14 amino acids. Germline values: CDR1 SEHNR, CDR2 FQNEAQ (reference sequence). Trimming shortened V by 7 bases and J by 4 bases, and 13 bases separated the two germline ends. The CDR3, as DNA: TGTGCCAGCACCTACCGACAGGATAATGAAAAACTGTTTTTT. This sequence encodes CASTYRQDNEKLFF. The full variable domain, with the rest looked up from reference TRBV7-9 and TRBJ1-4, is DTGVSQNPRHKITKRGQNVTFRCDPISEHNRLYWYRQTLGQGPEFLTYFQNEAQLEKSRLLSDRFSAERPKGSFSTLEIQRTEQGDSAMYLCASTYRQDNEKLFFGSGTQLSVL.

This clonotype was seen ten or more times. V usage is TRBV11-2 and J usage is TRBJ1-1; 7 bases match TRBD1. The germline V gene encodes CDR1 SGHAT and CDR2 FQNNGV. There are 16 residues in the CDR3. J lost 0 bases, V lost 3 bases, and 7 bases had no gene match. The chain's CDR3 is CASSLRRQGLNTEAFF. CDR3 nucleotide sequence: TGTGCCAGCAGCTTGCGTCGACAGGGACTGAACACTGAAGCTTTCTTT.

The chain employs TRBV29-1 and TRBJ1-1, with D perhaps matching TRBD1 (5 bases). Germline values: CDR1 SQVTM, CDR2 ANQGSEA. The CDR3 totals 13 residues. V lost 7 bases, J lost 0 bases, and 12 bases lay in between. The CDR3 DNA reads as TGCAGCGCTACGACAGCATTGAACACTGAAGCTTTCTTT. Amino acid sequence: CSATTALNTEAFF. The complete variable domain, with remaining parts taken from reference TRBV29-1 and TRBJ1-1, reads SAVISQKPSRDICQRGTSLTIQCQVDSQVTMMFWYRQQPGQSLTLIATANQGSEATYESGFVIDKFPISRPNLTFSTLTVSNMSPEDSSIYLCSATTALNTEAFFGQGTRLTVV.

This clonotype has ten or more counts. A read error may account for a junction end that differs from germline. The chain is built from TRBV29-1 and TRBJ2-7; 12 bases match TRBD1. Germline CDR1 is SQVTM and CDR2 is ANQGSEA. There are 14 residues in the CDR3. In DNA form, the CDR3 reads TGCAGCGTAGAAGGGACAGGGGGCGCGTTCGAGCAGTACTTC. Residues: CSVEGTGGAFEQYF.

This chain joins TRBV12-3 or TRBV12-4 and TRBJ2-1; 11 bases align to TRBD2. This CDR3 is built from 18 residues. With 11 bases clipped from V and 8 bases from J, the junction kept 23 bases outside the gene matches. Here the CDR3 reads CAFSFPSSGGPDPDEQFF. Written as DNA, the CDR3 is TGTGCCTTCAGTTTCCCCTCTAGCGGGGGGCCCGATCCCGATGAGCAGTTCTTC.

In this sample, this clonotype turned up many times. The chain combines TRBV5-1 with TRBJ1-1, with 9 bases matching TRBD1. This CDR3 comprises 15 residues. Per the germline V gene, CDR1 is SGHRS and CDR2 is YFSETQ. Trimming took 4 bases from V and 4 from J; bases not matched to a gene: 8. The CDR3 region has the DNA TGCGCCAGCAGCGCGGGACAGGGAGGAGGCACTGAAGCTTTCTTT. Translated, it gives CASSAGQGGGTEAFF.

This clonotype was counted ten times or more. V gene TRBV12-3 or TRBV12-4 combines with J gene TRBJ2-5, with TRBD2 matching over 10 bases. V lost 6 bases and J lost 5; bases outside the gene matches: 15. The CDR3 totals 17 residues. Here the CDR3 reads CASSLEASGSNLETQYF. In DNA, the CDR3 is TGTGCCAGCAGCTTGGAGGCTAGCGGGAGTAATTTGGAGACCCAGTACTTC.

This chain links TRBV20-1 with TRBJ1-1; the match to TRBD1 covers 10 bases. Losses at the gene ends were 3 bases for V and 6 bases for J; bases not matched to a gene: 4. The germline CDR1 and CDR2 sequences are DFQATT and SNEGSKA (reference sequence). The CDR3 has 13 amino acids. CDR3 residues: CSARTGGRAEAFF. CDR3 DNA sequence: TGCAGTGCTAGGACAGGGGGCCGGGCTGAAGCTTTCTTT.

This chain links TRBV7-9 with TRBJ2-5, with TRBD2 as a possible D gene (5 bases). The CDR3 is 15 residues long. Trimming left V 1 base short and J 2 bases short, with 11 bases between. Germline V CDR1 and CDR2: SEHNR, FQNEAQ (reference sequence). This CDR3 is CASSLVIREQETQYF. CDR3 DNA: TGTGCCAGCAGCTTAGTCATTAGGGAGCAAGAGACCCAGTACTTC.

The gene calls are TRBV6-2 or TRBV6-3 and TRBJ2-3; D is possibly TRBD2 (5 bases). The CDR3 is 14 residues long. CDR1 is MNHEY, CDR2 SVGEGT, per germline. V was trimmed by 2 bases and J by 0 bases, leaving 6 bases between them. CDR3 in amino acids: CASSYGSSTDTQYF. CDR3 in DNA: TGTGCCAGCAGTTACGGGAGCAGCACAGATACGCAGTATTTT.

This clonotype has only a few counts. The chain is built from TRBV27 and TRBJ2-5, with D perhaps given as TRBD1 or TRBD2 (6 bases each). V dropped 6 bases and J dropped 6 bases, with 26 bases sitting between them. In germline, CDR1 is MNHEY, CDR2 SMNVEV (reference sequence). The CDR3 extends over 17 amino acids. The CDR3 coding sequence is TGTGCCAGCAGCTCCACCCGGGGGCTAATTCAAGGAAAGACCCAGTACTTC. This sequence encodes CASSSTRGLIQGKTQYF.

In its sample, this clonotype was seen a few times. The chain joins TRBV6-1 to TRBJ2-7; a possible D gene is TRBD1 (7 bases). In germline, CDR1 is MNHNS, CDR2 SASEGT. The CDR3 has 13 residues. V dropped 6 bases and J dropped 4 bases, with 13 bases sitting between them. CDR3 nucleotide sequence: TGTGCCAGCAGGAACCCAGGGGGGTACGAGCAGTACTTC. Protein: CASRNPGGYEQYF.

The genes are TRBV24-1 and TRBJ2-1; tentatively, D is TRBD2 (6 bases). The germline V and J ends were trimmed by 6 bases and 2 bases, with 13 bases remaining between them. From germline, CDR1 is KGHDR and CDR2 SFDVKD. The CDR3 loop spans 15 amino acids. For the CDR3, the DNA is TGTGCCACCAGTCTCGGGGGTTTGCCCTACAATGAGCAGTTCTTC. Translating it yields CATSLGGLPYNEQFF.

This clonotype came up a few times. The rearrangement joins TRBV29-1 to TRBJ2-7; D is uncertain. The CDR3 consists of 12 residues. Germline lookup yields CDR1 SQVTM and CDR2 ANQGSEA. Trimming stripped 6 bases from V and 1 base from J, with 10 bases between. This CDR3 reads CSVDLGSYEQYF. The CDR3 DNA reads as TGCAGCGTCGACCTTGGGTCCTACGAGCAGTACTTC.

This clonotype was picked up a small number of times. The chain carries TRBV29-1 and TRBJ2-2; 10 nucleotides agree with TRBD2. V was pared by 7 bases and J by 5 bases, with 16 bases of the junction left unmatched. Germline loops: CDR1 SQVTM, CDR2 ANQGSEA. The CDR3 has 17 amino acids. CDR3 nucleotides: TGCAGCGCAATGGGGACTAGCGACCAGGGGGTTACCGGGGAGCTGTTTTTT. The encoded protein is CSAMGTSDQGVTGELFF.

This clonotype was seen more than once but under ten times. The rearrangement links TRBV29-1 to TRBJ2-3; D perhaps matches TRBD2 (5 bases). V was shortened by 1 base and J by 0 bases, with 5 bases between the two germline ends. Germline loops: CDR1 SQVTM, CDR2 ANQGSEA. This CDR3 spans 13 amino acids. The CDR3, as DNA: TGCAGCGTTGAAGGAGGGAGCACAGATACGCAGTATTTT. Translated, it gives CSVEGGSTDTQYF.

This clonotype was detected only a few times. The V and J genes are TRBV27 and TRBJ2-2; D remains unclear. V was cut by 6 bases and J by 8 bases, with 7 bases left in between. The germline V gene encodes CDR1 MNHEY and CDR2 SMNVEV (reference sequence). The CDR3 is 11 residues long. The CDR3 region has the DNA TGTGCCAGCAGCACGAGTGGGGAGCTGTTTTTT. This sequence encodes CASSTSGELFF.